This T cell receptor (beta chain) derives from a study of regulatory T cells in long-lasting Graves disease. This clonotype was seen many times. Time point of the sample: newly diagnosed GD, antithyroid drugs for less than 3 months. Researchers made the TCR library from RNA that was extracted from PBMCs. Arm-PCR of CDR3 regions with iRepertoire HTBI primers generated TCR beta libraries. TCRdb re-derived calls from the multiplex PCR reads in MiXCR, one entry per CDR3 protein. Altogether fewer than 450,000 distinct CDR3 sequences are present, 15% being singletons, with the ten largest covering around 7.6%. The CDR3 runs 15 residues. CDR1 is MDHEN, CDR2 SYDVKM, per germline. V gave up 2 bases and J gave up 2 bases, with 12 bases separating them. These same records also appear under a second study, on T cells in Graves' hyperthyroidism and ophthalmopathy. That work states: HTBI primers were employed in a first-round RT-PCR of the TCR CDR3.

This TCR came from a woman in her thirties or forties with Graves disease. V gene TRBV28 combines with J gene TRBJ2-5; D may be TRBD2 (6 bases). Sequenced material: peripheral blood mononuclear cells (PBMCs), taken at new diagnosis, from a patient treated with antithyroid drugs. As DNA, the CDR3 is TGTGCCAGCAGTTTACTCGCGGGATTGCAAGAGACCCAGTACTTC. Residues: CASSLLAGLQETQYF.